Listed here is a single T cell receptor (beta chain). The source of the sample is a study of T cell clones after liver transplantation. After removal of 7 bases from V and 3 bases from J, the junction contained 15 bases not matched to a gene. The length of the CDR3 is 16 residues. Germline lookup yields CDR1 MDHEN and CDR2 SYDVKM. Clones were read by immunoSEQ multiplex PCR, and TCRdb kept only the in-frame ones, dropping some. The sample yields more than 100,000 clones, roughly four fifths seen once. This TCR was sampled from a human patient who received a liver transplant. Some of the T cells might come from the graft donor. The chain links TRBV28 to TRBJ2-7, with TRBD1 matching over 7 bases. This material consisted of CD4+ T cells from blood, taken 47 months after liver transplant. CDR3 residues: CASTGRSGQGDYEQYF. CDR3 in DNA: TGTGCCAGCACTGGAAGGTCGGGGCAGGGGGACTACGAGCAGTACTTC.